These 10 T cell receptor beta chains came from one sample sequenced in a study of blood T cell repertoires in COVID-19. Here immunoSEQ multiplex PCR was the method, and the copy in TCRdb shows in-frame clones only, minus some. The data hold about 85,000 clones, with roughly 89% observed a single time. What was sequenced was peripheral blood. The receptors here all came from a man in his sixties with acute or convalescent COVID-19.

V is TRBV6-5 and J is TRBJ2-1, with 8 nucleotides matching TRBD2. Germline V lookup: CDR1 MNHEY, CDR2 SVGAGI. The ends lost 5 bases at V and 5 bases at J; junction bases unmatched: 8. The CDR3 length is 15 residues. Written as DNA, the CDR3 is TGTGCCAGCAGTCTAACTAGCGGAGAAAACAATGAGCAGTTCTTC. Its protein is CASSLTSGENNEQFF.

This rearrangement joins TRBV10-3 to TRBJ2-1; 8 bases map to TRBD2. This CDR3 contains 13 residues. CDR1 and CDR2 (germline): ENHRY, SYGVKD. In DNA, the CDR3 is TGTGCATCGCCGGGGGGGCTAGTCAATGAGCAGTTCTTC. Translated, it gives CASPGGLVNEQFF.

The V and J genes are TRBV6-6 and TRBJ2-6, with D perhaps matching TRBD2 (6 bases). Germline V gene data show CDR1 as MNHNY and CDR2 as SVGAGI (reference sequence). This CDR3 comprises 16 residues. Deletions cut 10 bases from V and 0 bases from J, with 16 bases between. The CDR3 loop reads CAIAGPMNSGANVLTF. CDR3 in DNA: TGTGCCATCGCGGGACCGATGAACTCTGGGGCCAACGTCCTGACTTTC.

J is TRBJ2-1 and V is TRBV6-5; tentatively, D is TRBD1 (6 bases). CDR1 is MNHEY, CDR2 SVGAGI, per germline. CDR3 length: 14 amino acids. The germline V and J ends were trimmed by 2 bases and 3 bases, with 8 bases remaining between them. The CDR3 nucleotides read TGTGCCAGCAGTTACCAGGGGAACTACAATGAGCAGTTCTTC. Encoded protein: CASSYQGNYNEQFF.

The DNA for the CDR3 is TGTGCCAGCAGCTTAGATTTCGCCAGGGTTTTCACTGAAGCTTTCTTT. Protein sequence: CASSLDFARVFTEAFF. V gene TRBV11-2 combines with J gene TRBJ1-1, with D maybe TRBD1 (5 bases). The CDR3 covers 16 residues. V lost 0 bases and J lost 4, with 15 bases in between. Looked up from germline, CDR1 is SGHAT and CDR2 is FQNNGV. The variable domain in full, with the rest retrieved from reference TRBV11-2 and TRBJ1-1, is EAGVAQSPRYKIIEKRQSVAFWCNPISGHATLYWYQQILGQGPKLLIQFQNNGVVDDSQLPKDRFSAERLKGVDSTLKIQPAKLEDSAVYLCASSLDFARVFTEAFFGQGTRLTVV.

DNA of the CDR3: TGTGCCAGCAGCCAATCGTCCGGTAACTATGGCTACACCTTC. This translates into CASSQSSGNYGYTF. The V call is TRBV3-1 (or the pseudogene TRBV3-2), the J call TRBJ1-2; the D is unclear. Germline CDR1 LGHDT, CDR2 YNNKEL (reference sequence). Trimming left V 2 bases short and J 1 base short, with 8 bases between. The CDR3 loop spans 14 amino acids.

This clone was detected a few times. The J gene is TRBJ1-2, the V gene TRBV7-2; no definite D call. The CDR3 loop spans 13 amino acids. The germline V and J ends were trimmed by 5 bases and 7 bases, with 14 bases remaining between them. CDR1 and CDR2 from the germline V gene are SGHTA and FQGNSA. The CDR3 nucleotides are TGTGCCAGCAGCCGGACCGGGGAACCTGGCTACACCTTC. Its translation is CASSRTGEPGYTF.

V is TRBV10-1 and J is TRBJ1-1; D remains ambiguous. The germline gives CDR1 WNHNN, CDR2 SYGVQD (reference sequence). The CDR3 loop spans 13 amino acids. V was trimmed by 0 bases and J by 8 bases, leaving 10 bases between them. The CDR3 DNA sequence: TGCGCCAGCAGTGAGTCGATTTCTGGCGAAGCTTTCTTT. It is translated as CASSESISGEAFF.

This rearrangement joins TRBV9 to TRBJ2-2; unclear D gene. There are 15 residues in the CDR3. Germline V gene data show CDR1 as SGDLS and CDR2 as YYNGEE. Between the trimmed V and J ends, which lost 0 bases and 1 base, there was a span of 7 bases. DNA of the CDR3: TGTGCCAGCAGCGTAGCCAGTCAGAACACCGGGGAGCTGTTTTTT. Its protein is CASSVASQNTGELFF. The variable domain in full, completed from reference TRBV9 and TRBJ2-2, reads DSGVTQTPKHLITATGQRVTLRCSPRSGDLSVYWYQQSLDQGLQFLIQYYNGEERAKGNILERFSAQQFPDLHSELNLSSLELGDSALYFCASSVASQNTGELFFGEGSRLTVL.

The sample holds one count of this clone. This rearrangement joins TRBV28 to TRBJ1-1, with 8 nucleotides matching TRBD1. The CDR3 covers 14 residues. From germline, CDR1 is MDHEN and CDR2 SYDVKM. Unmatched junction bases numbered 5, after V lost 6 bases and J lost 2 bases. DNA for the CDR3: TGTGCCAGCAGCCAGGACAGGGCAAACACTGAAGCTTTCTTT. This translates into CASSQDRANTEAFF.